This entry is about one TCR beta chain. In its sample, this clone was seen once. Its antigen is currently not known. Base qualities are missing; no much larger clone stands one base away. The sample is drawn from a study of control samples from healthy donors and cancer patients (dated by TCRdb to about 2020). Library preparation employed the immunoSEQ multiplex PCR assay. TCRdb took over this immuneACCESS table, retaining in-frame rearrangements with V and J assigned. Such tables are incomplete; in checked studies, under half of the missing clones stem from an unresolved V gene, and the remainder is unexplained. Present in this sample are under 75,000 clones, 85% of which were seen just once. The top ten constitute about 5% of the sample. Inclusive of the bounding cysteine and phenylalanine, the CDR3 is 12 residues long. Here the CDR3 DNA is all that survives: 36 bases in frame from base 1. The V and J ends are trimmed by 5 bases and 10 bases, leaving 11 bases between them.

The chain was built from TRBV12-3 or TRBV12-4 and TRBJ1-4, with no D gene named confidently. This TCR was sampled from a man aged 35-49 years in good health. The sample consisted of blood. The CDR3: CASSRGRAKLFF. The nucleotide sequence reads as follows: TGTGCCAGCAGTAGAGGACGGGCAAAACTGTTTTTT.